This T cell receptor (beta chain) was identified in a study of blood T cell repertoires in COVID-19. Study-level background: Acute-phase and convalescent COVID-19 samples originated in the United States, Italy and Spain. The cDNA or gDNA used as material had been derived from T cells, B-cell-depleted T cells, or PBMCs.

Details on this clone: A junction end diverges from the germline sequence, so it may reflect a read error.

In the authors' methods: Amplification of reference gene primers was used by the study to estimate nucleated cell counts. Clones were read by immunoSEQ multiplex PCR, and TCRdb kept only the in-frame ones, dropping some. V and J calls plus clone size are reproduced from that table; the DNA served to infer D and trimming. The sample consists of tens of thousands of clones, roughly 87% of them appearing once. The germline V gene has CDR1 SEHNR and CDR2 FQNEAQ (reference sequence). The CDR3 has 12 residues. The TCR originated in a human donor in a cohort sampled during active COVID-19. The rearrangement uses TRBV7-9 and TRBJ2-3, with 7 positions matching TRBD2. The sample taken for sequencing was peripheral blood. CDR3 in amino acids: CASSLGTTTPYF. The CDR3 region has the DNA TGTGCCAGCAGCTTGGGGACTACTACGCCGTATTTT. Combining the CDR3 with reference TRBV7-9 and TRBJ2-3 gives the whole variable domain DTGVSQNPRHKITKRGQNVTFRCDPISEHNRLYWYRQTLGQGPEFLTYFQNEAQLEKSRLLSDRFSAERPKGSFSTLEIQRTEQGDSAMYLCASSLGTTTPYFGPGTRLTVL.